The 8 T cell receptor beta chains reported below all come from one sample, sequenced in a study of cytomegalovirus exposure and HLA in healthy donors. The PCR contained 60 Vbeta and 13 Jbeta primers. Only in-frame clones appear in the TCRdb table, and some are missing; sequencing was by immunoSEQ multiplex PCR. The sample lists tens of thousands of clones; about two thirds were seen once. The specimen was PBMCs. The receptors derive from a human donor in good health.

In its sample, this clone was seen once. V and J are TRBV28 and TRBJ2-7; D unclear. Germline V lookup: CDR1 MDHEN, CDR2 SYDVKM. V lost 6 bases and J 2 bases, leaving 14 bases between the germline ends. The CDR3 sequence is 14 residues long. CDR3 loop: CASSQVYPTYEQYF. CDR3 in DNA: TGTGCCAGCAGCCAAGTGTACCCTACCTACGAGCAGTACTTC.

The J gene is TRBJ1-6, the V gene TRBV18; 11 nucleotides agree with TRBD1. V trimming: 3 bases; J trimming: 10 bases; junction bases outside the gene matches: 11. CDR1 is KGHSH and CDR2 is LQKENI in the germline V gene. This CDR3 is 17 amino acids long. In DNA, the CDR3 is TGTGCCAGCTCACCTTCGACGGTCGGGACAGGGGGGTCACCCCTCCACTTT. As protein: CASSPSTVGTGGSPLHF.

This chain connects TRBV7-2 to TRBJ1-4; tentative D call: TRBD1 (6 bases). CDR3 length: 14 amino acids. Germline CDR1 reads SGHTA; CDR2 reads FQGNSA. Trimming removed 5 bases from V and 7 bases from J, with 14 bases in between. CDR3 loop: CASSQGGAFEKLFF. DNA of the CDR3: TGTGCCAGCAGCCAAGGGGGGGCTTTTGAAAAACTGTTTTTT.

The chain has TRBV6-5 and TRBJ1-2; the match to TRBD1 covers 8 bases. The CDR3 totals 14 residues. Germline CDR1 is MNHEY and CDR2 is SVGAGI. The V segment lost 7 bases and the J segment 6 bases; nucleotides outside the gene matches: 10. CDR3 amino acids: CASTQTGTGNGYTF. The DNA for the CDR3 is TGTGCCAGCACCCAAACCGGGACAGGAAATGGCTACACCTTC.

CDR3 sequence reads: CASSRLGHPNTEAFF. In DNA, the CDR3 is TGTGCCAGCAGCCGCTTGGGACACCCGAACACTGAAGCTTTCTTT. The chain combines TRBV7-8 with TRBJ1-1; weak D call: TRBD1 (6 bases). Germline V gives CDR1 SGHVS, CDR2 FQNEAQ. Trimming took 5 bases from V and 1 from J, leaving 14 bases between them. The CDR3 has 15 amino acids.

This clone occurred once. Distinct nucleotide sequences in the sample also encode this CDR3. This chain's CDR3 is CASSPGQGNGYTF. CDR3 DNA sequence: TGTGCCAGCTCACCAGGGCAGGGTAATGGCTACACCTTC. This chain uses TRBV18 with TRBJ1-2, with a tentative D call TRBD1 (5 bases). Germline V lookup: CDR1 KGHSH, CDR2 LQKENI. V lost 2 bases and J 6 bases, leaving 10 bases between the germline ends. The CDR3 extends over 13 amino acids.

This chain links TRBV4-1 with TRBJ2-3, with TRBD2 identical over 9 bases. Germline lookup yields CDR1 MGHRA and CDR2 YSYEKL. Losses at the gene ends were 3 bases for V and 5 bases for J; bases not matched to a gene: 15. The CDR3 has 18 residues. CDR3 nucleotides: TGCGCCAGCAGCCAGCGTCTAGCGGGGATTTCACGGGGAGATACGCAGTATTTT. The encoded protein is CASSQRLAGISRGDTQYF.

The chain uses TRBV6-5 and TRBJ2-5, with TRBD1 as a possible D gene (6 bases). Near its end, the DNA agrees better with TRBJ2-7, so the J call may be wrong. The CDR3 runs 16 residues. Germline CDR1 reads MNHEY; CDR2 reads SVGAGI. The CDR3 DNA reads as TGTGCCAGCAGTTCGACGATCTTCCGGGACATCTACGAGCAGTACTTC. Its translation is CASSSTIFRDIYEQYF.